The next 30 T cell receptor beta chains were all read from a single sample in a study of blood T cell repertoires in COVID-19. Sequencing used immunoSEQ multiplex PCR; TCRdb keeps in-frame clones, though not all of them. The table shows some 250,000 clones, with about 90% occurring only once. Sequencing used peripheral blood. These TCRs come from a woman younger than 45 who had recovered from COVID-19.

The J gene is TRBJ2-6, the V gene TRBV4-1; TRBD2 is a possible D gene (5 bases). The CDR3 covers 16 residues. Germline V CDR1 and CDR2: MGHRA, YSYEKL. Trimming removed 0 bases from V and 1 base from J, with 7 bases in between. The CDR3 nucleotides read TGCGCCAGCAGCCAAGATCGCGGGTCTGGGGCCAACGTCCTGACTTTC. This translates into CASSQDRGSGANVLTF.

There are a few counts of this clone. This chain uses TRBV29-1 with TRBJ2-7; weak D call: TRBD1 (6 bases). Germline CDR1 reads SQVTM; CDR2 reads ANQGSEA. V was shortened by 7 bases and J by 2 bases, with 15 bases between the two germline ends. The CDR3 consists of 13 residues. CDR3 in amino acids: CSAQDSRPYEQYF. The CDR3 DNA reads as TGCAGCGCACAGGACAGTAGGCCCTACGAGCAGTACTTC.

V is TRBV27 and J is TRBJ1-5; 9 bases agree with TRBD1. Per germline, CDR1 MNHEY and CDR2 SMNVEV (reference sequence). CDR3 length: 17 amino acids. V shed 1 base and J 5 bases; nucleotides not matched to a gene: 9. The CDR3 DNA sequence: TGTGCCAGCAGTTTATGGGGGACAGGGTCTTTCCATCAGCCCCAGCATTTT. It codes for CASSLWGTGSFHQPQHF.

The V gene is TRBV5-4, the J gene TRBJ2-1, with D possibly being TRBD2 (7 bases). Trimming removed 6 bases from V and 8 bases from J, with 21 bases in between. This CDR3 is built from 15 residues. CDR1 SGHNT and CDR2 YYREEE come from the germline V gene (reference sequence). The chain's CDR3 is CASTQGGGARDEQFF. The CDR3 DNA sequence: TGTGCCAGCACCCAAGGAGGGGGGGCCCGGGATGAGCAGTTCTTC.

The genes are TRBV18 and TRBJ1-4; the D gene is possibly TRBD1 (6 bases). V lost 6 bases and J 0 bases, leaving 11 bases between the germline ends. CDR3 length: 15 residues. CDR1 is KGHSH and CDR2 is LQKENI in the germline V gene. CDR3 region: CASSRGGTTNEKLFF. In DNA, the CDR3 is TGTGCCAGCTCCCGGGGGGGCACAACTAATGAAAAACTGTTTTTT.

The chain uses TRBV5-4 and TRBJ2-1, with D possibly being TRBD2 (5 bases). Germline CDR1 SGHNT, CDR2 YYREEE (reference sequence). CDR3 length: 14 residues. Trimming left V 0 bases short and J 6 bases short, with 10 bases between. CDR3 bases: TGTGCCAGCAGCTTGGTGGGAGACACCAATGAGCAGTTCTTC. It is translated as CASSLVGDTNEQFF.

CDR3 DNA: TGTGCCAGCAGCGTGGCAGGGGACTATAATTCACCCCTCCACTTT. Its translation is CASSVAGDYNSPLHF. The chain recombines TRBV9 with TRBJ1-6; maybe TRBD1 (6 bases). The germline gives CDR1 SGDLS, CDR2 YYNGEE. V was clipped by 2 bases and J by 3 bases, with 9 bases between them. CDR3 length equals 15 residues.

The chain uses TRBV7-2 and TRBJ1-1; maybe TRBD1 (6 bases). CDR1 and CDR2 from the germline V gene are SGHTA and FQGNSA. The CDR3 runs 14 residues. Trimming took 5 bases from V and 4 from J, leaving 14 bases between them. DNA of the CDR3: TGTGCCAGCAGCCCCAGACAGGTCTCCACTGAAGCTTTCTTT. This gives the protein CASSPRQVSTEAFF.

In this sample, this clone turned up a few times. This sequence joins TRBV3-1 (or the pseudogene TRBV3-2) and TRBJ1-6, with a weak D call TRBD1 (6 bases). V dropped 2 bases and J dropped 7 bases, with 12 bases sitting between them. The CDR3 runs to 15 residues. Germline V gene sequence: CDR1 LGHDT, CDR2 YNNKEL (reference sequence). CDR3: CASSQTTGSNSPLHF. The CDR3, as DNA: TGTGCCAGCAGCCAAACGACAGGTTCGAATTCACCCCTCCACTTT.

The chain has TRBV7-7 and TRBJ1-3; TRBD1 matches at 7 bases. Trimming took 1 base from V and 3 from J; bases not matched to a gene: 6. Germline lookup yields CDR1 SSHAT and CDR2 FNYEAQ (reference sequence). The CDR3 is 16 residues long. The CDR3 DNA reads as TGTGCCAGCAGCTTAGTAACCGGGACAGTTGGAAACACCATATATTTT. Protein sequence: CASSLVTGTVGNTIYF.

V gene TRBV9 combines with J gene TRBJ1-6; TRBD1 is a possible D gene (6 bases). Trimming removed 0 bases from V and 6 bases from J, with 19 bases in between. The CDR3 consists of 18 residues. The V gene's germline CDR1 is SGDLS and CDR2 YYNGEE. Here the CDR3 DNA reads TGTGCCAGCAGCGTAGGGAACCCTCAGACAGGCGGTAATTCACCCCTCCACTTT. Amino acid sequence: CASSVGNPQTGGNSPLHF.

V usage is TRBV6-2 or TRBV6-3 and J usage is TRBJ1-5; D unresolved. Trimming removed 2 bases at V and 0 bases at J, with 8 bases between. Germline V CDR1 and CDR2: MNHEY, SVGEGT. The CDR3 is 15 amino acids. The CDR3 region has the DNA TGTGCCAGCAGTTACAGCAGGAATAGCAATCAGCCCCAGCATTTT. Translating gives CASSYSRNSNQPQHF.

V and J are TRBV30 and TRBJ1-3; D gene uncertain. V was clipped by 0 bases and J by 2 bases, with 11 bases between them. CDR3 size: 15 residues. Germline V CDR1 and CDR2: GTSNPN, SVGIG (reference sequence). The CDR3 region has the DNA TGTGCCTGGAGTGTACTACCCGCAGCTGGAAACACCATATATTTT. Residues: CAWSVLPAAGNTIYF.

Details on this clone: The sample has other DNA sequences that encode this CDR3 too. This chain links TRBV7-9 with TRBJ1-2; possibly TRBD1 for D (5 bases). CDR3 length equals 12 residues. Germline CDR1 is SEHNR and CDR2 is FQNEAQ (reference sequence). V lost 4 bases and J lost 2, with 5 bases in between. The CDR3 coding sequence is TGTGCCAGCAGCTCAGGGAACTATGGCTACACCTTC. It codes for CASSSGNYGYTF.

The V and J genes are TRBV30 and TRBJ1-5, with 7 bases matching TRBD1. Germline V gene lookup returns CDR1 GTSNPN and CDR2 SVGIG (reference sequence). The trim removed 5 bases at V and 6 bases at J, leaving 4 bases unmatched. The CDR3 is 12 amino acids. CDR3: CAWSTGTQPQHF. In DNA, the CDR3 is TGTGCCTGGTCGACAGGGACTCAGCCCCAGCATTTT. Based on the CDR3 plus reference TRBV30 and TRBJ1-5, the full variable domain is SQTIHQWPATLVQPVGSPLSLECTVEGTSNPNLYWYRQAAGRGLQLLFYSVGIGQISSEVPQNLSASRPQDRQFILSSKKLLLSDSGFYLCAWSTGTQPQHFGDGTRLSIL.

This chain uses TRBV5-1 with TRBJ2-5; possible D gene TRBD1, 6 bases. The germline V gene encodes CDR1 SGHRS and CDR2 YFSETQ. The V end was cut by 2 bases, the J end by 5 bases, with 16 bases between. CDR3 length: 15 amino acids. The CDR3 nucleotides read TGCGCCAGCAGCTTCAGGGGCCCCACCGGCGAGACCCAGTACTTC. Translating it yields CASSFRGPTGETQYF.

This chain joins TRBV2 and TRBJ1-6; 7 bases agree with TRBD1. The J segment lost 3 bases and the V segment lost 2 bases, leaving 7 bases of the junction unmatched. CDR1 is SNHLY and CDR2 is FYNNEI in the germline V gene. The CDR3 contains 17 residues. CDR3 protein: CASSEMTGQGYNSPLHF. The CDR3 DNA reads TGTGCCAGCAGTGAAATGACAGGGCAGGGCTATAATTCACCCCTCCACTTT.

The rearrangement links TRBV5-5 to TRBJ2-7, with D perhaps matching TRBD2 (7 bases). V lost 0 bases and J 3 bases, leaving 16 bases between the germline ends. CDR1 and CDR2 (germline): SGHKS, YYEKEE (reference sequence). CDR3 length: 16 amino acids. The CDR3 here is CASSLEAGALIYEQYF. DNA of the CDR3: TGTGCCAGCAGCTTGGAGGCGGGGGCCCTTATCTACGAGCAGTACTTC.

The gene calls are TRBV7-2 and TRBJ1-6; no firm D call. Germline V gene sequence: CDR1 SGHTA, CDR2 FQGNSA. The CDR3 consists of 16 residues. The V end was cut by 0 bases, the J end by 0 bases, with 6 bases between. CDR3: CASSLAPGSYNSPLHF. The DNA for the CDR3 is TGTGCCAGCAGCTTAGCCCCGGGCTCCTATAATTCACCCCTCCACTTT.

DNA for the CDR3: TGTGCCAGCAGCCAACCGGGTCAGCAAGAGACCCAGTACTTC. Amino acid sequence: CASSQPGQQETQYF. V and J are TRBV7-3 and TRBJ2-5; no reliable D call. The CDR3 is 14 residues long. The ends were cut back, 5 bases at V and 2 bases at J, with 12 bases in the middle. The V gene's germline CDR1 is SGHTA and CDR2 FQGTGA. Filled out from reference TRBV7-3 and TRBJ2-5, the complete variable domain reads GAGVSQTPSNKVTEKGKYVELRCDPISGHTALYWYRQSLGQGPEFLIYFQGTGAADDSGLPNDRFFAVRPEGSVSTLKIQRTERGDSAVYLCASSQPGQQETQYFGPGTRLLVL.

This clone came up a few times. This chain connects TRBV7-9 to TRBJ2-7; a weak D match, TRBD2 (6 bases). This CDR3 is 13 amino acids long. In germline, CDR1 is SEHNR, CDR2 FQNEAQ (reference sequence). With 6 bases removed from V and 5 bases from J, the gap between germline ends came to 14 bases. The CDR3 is CASSFGGADEQYF. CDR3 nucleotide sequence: TGTGCCAGCAGTTTTGGAGGGGCCGACGAGCAGTACTTC.

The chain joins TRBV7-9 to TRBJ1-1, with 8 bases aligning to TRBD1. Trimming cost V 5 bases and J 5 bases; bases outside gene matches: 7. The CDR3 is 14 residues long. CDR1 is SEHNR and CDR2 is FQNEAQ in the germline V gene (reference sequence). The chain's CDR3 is CASSHPGGWTEAFF. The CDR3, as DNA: TGTGCCAGCAGCCACCCAGGGGGCTGGACTGAAGCTTTCTTT.

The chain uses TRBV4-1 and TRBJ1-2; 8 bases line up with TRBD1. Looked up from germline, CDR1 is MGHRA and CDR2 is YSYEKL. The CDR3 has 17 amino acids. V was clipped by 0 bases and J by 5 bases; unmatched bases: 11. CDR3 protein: CASSQDEGQGAWYGYTF. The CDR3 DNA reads TGCGCCAGCAGCCAAGATGAGGGGCAGGGGGCTTGGTATGGCTACACCTTC.

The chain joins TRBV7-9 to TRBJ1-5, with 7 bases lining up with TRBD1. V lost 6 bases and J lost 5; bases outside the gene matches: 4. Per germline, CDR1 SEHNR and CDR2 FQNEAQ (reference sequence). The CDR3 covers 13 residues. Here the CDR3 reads CASSKTGDQPQHF. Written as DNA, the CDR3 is TGTGCCAGCAGTAAAACAGGGGATCAGCCCCAGCATTTT.

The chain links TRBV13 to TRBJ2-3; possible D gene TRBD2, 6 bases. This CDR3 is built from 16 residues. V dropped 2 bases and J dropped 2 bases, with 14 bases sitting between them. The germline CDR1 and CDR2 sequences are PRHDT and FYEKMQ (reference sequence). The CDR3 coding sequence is TGTGCCAGCAGCTTAAGTCGACTAGATCACACAGATACGCAGTATTTT. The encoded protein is CASSLSRLDHTDTQYF.

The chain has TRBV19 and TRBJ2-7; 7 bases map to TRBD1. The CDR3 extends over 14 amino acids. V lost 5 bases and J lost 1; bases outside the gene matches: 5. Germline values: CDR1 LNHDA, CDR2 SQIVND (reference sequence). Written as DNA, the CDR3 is TGTGCCAGTAGTCCCGACAGGGCGTCCTACGAGCAGTACTTC. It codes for CASSPDRASYEQYF.

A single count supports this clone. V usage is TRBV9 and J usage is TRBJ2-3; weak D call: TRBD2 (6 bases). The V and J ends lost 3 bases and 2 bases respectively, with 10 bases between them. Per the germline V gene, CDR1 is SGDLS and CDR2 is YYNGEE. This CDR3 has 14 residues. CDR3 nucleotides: TGTGCCAGCAGCGGGGGGGTGGCCACAGATACGCAGTATTTT. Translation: CASSGGVATDTQYF.

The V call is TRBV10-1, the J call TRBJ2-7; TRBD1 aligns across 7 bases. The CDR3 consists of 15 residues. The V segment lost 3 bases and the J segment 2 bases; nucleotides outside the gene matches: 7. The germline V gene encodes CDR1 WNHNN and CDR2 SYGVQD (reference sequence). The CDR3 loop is CASSEQGQSPYEQYF. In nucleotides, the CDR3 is TGCGCCAGCAGTGAACAGGGACAGTCCCCCTACGAGCAGTACTTC.

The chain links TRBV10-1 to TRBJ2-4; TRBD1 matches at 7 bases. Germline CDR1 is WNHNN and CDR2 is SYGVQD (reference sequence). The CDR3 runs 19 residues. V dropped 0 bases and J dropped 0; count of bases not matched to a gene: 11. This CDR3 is CASSESYRQGPLAKNIQYF. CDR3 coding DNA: TGCGCCAGCAGTGAGTCGTACAGACAGGGACCCTTAGCCAAAAACATTCAGTACTTC.

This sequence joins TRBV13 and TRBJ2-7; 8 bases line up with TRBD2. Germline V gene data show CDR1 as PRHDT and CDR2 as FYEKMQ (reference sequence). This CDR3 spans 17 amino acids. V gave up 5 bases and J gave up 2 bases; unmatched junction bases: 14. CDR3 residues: CASSPAVIKAGAYEQYF. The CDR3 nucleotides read TGTGCCAGCAGCCCCGCCGTAATTAAAGCGGGGGCCTACGAGCAGTACTTC.